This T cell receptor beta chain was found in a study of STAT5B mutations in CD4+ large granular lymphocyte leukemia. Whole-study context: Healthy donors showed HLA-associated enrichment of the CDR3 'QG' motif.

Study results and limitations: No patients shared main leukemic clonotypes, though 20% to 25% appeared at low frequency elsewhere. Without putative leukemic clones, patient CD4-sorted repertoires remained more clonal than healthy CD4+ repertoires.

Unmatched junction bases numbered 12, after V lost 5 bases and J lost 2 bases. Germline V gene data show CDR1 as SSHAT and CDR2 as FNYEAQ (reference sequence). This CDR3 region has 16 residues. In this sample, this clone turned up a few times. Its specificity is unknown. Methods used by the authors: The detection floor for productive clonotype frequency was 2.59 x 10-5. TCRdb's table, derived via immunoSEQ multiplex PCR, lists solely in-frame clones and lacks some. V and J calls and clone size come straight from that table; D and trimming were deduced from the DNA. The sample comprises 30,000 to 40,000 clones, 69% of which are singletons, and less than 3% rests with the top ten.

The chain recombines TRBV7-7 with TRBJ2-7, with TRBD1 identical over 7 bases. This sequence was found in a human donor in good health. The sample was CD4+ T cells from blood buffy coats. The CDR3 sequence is CASSPKGTVGPYEQYF. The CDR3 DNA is TGTGCCAGCAGCCCCAAGGGGACAGTGGGTCCCTACGAGCAGTACTTC.